This T cell receptor gamma chain derives from a study of gamma-delta chains in newborns, infants, children. Study-wide context: Microbial exposure reportedly drives polyclonal innate γδ T cell expansion after birth.

This clone was counted only a few times. TCRdb reprocessed the reads using CATT. The sample includes approximately 1,000 gamma-chain clones, roughly 2.1% seen only once; the top ten take roughly a third. CDR1 is GITISATS, CDR2 ISYDGTV, per germline (reference sequence). This CDR3 comprises 17 residues. V shed 0 bases, J shed 5 bases, and the junction held 12 bases outside the gene matches. Sequences were obtained from blood. This sequence joins TRGV9 and TRGJP1. The receptor was isolated from a child who was a newborn, infant or young child, either healthy, febrile or measles-vaccinated (not recorded which). CDR3 loop: CALWEVDVGVTGWFKIF. As DNA, the CDR3 is TGTGCCTTGTGGGAGGTGGACGTGGGGGTGACTGGTTGGTTCAAGATATTT.